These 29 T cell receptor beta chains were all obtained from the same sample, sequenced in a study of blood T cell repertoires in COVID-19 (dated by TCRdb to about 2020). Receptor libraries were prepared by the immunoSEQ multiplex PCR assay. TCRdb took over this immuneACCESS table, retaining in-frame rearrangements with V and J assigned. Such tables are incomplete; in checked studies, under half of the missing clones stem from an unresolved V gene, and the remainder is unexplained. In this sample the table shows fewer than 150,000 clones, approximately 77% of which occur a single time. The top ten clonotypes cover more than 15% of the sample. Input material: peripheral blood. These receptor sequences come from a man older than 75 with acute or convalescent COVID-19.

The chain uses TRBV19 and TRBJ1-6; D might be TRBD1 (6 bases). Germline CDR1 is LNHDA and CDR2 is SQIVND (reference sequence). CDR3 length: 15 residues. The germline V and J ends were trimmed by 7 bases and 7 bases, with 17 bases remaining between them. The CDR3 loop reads CASKSGRGVNSPLHF. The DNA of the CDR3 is TGTGCCAGTAAATCCGGCAGGGGTGTAAATTCACCCCTCCACTTT.

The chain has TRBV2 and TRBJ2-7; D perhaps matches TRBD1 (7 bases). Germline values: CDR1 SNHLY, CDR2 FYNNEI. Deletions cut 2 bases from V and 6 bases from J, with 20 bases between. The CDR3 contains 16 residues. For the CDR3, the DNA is TGTGCCAGCAGTGAACCCCGACAGGGCGGGGCGGGCGAGCAGTACTTC. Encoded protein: CASSEPRQGGAGEQYF.

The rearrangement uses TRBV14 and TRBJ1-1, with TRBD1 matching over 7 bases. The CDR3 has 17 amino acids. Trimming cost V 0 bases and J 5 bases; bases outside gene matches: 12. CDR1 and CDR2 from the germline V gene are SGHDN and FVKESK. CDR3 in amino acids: CASSQDPSPTGRTEAFF. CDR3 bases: TGTGCCAGCAGCCAAGATCCCTCCCCGACAGGGCGTACTGAAGCTTTCTTT.

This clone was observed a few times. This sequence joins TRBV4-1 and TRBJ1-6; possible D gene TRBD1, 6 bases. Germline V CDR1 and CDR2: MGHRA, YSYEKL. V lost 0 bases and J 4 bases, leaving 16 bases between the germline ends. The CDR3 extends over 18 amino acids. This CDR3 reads CASSQEGGGVKYNSPLHF. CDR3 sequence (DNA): TGCGCCAGCAGCCAAGAAGGGGGAGGGGTCAAATATAATTCACCCCTCCACTTT.

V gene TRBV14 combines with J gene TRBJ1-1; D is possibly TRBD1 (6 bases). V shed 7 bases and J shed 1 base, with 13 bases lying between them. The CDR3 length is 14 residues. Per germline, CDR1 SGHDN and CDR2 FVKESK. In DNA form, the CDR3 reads TGTGCCAGCAATGTGGGGGCGCCGAACACTGAAGCTTTCTTT. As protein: CASNVGAPNTEAFF.

Written as DNA, the CDR3 is TGTGCCAGCAGTCCCGGACAGGTCGGGGAGCTGTTTTTT. Protein: CASSPGQVGELFF. This sequence joins TRBV2 and TRBJ2-2; 7 nucleotides align to TRBD1. The CDR3 runs 13 residues. Germline-derived CDR1 and CDR2 are SNHLY and FYNNEI. V shed 5 bases and J 7 bases; nucleotides not matched to a gene: 4.

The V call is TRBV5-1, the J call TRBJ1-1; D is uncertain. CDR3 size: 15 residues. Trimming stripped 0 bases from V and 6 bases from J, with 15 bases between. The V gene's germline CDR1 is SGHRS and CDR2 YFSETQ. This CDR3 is CASSLAERAWSEAFF. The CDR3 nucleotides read TGCGCCAGCAGCTTGGCCGAGAGGGCTTGGTCTGAAGCTTTCTTT.

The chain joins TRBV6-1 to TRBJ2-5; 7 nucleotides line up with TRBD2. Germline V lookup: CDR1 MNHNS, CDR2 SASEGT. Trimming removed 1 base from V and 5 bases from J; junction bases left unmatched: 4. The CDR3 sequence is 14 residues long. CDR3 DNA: TGTGCCAGCAGTGAAGGGGAGGGTCGGGAGACCCAGTACTTC. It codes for CASSEGEGRETQYF.

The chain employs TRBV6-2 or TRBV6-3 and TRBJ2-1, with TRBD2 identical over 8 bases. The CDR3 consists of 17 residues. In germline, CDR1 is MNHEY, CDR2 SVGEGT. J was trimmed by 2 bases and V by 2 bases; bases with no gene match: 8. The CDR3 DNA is TGTGCCAGCAGTTACGGAGCGGGGGCTTTCCCCTACAATGAGCAGTTCTTC. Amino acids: CASSYGAGAFPYNEQFF.

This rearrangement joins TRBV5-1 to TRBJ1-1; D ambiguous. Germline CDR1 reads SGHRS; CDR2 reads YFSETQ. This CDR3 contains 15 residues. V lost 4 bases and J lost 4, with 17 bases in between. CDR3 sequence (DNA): TGCGCCAGCAGCACGGAACCGGGAGGGATCACTGAAGCTTTCTTT. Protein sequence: CASSTEPGGITEAFF.

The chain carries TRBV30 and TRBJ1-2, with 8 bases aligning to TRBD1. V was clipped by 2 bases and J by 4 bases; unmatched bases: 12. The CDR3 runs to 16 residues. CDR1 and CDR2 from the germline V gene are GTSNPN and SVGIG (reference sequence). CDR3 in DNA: TGTGCCTGGAGTCGAGGGATAACAGGGGGTAGCTATGGCTACACCTTC. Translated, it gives CAWSRGITGGSYGYTF.

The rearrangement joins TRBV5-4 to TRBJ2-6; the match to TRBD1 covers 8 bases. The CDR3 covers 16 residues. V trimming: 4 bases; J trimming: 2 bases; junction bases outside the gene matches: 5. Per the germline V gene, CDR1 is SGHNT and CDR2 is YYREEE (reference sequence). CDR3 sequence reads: CASSTLQGAGANVLTF. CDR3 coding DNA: TGTGCCAGCAGCACCTTACAGGGGGCTGGGGCCAACGTCCTGACTTTC.

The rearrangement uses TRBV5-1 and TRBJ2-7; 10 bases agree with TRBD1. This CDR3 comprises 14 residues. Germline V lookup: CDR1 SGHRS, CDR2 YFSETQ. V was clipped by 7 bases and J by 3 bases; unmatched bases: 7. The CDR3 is CASGPGQGSYEQYF. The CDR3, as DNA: TGCGCCAGCGGACCGGGACAGGGGAGCTACGAGCAGTACTTC.

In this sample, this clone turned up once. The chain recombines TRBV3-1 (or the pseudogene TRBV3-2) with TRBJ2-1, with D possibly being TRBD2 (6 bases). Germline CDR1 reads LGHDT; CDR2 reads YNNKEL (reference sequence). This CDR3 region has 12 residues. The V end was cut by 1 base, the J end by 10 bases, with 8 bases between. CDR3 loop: CASSQARGEQFF. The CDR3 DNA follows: TGTGCCAGCAGCCAAGCCCGGGGGGAGCAGTTCTTC.

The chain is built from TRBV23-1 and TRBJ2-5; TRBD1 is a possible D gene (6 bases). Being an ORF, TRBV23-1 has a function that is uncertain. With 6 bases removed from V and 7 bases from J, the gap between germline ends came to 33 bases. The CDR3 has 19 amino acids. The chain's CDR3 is CASSRRPRNGQRVIGTQYF. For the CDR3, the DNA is TGCGCCAGCAGCCGGAGGCCGCGAAACGGACAGAGGGTTATCGGGACCCAGTACTTC.

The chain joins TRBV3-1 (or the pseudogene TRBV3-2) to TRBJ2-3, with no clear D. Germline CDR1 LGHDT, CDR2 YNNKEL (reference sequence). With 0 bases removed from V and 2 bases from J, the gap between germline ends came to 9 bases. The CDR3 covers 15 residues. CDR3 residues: CASSQDGTATDTQYF. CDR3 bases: TGTGCCAGCAGCCAAGATGGCACAGCCACAGATACGCAGTATTTT.

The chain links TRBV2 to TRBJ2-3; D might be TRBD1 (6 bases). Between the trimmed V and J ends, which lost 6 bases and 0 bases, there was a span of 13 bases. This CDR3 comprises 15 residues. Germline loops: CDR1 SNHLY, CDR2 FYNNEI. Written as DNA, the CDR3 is TGTGCCAGCAGCCGCGACAGGTTGAGCACAGATACGCAGTATTTT. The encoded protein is CASSRDRLSTDTQYF.

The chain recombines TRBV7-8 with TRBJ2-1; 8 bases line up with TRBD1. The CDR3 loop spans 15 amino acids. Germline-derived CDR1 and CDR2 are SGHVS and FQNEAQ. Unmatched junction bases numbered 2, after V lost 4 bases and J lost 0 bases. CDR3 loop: CASSSGQGSYNEQFF. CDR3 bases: TGTGCCAGCAGCTCCGGACAGGGCTCCTACAATGAGCAGTTCTTC.

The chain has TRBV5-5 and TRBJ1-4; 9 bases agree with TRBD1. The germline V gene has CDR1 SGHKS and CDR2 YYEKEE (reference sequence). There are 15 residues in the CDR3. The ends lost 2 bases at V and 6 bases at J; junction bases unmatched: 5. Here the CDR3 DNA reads TGTGCCAGCAGCTTCACGGGACAGGGAGATGAAAAACTGTTTTTT. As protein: CASSFTGQGDEKLFF. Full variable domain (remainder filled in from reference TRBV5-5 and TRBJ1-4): DAGVTQSPTHLIKTRGQQVTLRCSPISGHKSVSWYQQVLGQGPQFIFQYYEKEERGRGNFPDRFSARQFPNYSSELNVNALLLGDSALYLCASSFTGQGDEKLFFGSGTQLSVL.

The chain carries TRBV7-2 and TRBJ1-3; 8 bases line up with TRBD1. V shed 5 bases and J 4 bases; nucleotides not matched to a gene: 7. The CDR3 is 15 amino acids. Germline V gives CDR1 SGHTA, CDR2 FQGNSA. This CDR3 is CASSIQGARGNTIYF. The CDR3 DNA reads TGTGCCAGCAGCATCCAGGGGGCGCGGGGAAACACCATATATTTT.

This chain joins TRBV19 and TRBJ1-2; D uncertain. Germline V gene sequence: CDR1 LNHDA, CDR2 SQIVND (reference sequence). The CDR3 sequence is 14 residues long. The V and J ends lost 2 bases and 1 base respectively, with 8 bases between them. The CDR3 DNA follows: TGTGCCAGTAGTATACGGAGTATTAACTATGGCTACACCTTC. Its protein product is CASSIRSINYGYTF.

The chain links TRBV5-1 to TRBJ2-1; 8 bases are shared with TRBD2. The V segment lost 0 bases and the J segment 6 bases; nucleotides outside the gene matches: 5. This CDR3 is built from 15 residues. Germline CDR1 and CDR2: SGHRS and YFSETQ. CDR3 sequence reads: CASSLGLATGNEQFF. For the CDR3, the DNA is TGCGCCAGCAGCTTGGGACTAGCGACTGGCAATGAGCAGTTCTTC.

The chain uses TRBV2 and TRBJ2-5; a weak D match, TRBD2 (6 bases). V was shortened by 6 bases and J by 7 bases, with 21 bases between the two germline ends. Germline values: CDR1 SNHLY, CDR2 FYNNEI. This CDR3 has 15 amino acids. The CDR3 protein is CASSPVLGGRVTQYF. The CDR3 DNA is TGTGCCAGCAGCCCCGTGCTGGGGGGTCGGGTGACCCAGTACTTC.

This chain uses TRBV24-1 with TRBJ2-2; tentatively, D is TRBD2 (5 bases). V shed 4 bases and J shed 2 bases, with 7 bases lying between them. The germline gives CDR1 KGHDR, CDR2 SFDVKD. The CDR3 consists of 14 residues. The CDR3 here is CATSDPGNTGELFF. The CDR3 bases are TGTGCCACCAGTGACCCGGGAAACACCGGGGAGCTGTTTTTT.

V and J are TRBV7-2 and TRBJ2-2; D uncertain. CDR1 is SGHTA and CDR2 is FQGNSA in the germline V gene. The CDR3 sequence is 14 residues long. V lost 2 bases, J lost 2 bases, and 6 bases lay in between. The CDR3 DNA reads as TGTGCCAGCAGCTTAAGCCTAAACACCGGGGAGCTGTTTTTT. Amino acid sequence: CASSLSLNTGELFF.

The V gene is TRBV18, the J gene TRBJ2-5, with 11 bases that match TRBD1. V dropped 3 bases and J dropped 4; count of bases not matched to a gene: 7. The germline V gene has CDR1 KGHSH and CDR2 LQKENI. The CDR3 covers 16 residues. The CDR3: CASSPLWTGGVETQYF. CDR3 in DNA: TGTGCCAGCTCACCCCTTTGGACAGGGGGCGTAGAGACCCAGTACTTC.

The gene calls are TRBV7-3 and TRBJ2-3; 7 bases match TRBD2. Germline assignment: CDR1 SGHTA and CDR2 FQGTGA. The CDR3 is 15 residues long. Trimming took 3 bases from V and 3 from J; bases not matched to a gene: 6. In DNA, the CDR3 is TGTGCCAGCAGCTTGTTTGCGGGAGCGACAGATACGCAGTATTTT. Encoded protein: CASSLFAGATDTQYF.

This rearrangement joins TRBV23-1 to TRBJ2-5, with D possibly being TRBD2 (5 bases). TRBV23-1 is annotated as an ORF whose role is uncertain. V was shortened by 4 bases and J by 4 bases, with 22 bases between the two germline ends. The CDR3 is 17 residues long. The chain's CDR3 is CASSPRAPRLEGETQYF. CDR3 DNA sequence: TGCGCCAGCAGTCCAAGGGCCCCTCGTCTAGAGGGAGAGACCCAGTACTTC.

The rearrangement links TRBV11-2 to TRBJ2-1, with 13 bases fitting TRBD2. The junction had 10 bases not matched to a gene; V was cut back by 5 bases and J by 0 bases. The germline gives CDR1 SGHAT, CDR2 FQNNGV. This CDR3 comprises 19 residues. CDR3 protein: CASSPSGLAGRSSYNEQFF. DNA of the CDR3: TGTGCCAGCAGCCCGTCGGGACTAGCGGGGCGCAGCTCCTACAATGAGCAGTTCTTC.